What follows describes a single T cell receptor (beta chain). The data were obtained in a study of blood T cell repertoires in COVID-19. Between the trimmed V and J ends, which lost 3 bases and 4 bases, there was a span of 6 bases. CDR1 is SGHTA and CDR2 is FQGTGA in the germline V gene. This CDR3 spans 12 amino acids. TCRdb keeps only in-frame clones here, not all; method: immunoSEQ multiplex PCR. The table has 360,000 or so clones, nearly 90% seen once; the top ten hold 1.7%. The TCR comes from a woman in her twenties or thirties who had recovered from COVID-19. Sequences were obtained from PBMCs or T cells enriched from blood (not recorded which). This rearrangement joins TRBV7-3 to TRBJ1-1; D remains ambiguous. The CDR3 DNA follows: TGTGCCAGCAGCTTCCGTCTCACTGAAGCTTTCTTT. It yields the protein CASSFRLTEAFF.